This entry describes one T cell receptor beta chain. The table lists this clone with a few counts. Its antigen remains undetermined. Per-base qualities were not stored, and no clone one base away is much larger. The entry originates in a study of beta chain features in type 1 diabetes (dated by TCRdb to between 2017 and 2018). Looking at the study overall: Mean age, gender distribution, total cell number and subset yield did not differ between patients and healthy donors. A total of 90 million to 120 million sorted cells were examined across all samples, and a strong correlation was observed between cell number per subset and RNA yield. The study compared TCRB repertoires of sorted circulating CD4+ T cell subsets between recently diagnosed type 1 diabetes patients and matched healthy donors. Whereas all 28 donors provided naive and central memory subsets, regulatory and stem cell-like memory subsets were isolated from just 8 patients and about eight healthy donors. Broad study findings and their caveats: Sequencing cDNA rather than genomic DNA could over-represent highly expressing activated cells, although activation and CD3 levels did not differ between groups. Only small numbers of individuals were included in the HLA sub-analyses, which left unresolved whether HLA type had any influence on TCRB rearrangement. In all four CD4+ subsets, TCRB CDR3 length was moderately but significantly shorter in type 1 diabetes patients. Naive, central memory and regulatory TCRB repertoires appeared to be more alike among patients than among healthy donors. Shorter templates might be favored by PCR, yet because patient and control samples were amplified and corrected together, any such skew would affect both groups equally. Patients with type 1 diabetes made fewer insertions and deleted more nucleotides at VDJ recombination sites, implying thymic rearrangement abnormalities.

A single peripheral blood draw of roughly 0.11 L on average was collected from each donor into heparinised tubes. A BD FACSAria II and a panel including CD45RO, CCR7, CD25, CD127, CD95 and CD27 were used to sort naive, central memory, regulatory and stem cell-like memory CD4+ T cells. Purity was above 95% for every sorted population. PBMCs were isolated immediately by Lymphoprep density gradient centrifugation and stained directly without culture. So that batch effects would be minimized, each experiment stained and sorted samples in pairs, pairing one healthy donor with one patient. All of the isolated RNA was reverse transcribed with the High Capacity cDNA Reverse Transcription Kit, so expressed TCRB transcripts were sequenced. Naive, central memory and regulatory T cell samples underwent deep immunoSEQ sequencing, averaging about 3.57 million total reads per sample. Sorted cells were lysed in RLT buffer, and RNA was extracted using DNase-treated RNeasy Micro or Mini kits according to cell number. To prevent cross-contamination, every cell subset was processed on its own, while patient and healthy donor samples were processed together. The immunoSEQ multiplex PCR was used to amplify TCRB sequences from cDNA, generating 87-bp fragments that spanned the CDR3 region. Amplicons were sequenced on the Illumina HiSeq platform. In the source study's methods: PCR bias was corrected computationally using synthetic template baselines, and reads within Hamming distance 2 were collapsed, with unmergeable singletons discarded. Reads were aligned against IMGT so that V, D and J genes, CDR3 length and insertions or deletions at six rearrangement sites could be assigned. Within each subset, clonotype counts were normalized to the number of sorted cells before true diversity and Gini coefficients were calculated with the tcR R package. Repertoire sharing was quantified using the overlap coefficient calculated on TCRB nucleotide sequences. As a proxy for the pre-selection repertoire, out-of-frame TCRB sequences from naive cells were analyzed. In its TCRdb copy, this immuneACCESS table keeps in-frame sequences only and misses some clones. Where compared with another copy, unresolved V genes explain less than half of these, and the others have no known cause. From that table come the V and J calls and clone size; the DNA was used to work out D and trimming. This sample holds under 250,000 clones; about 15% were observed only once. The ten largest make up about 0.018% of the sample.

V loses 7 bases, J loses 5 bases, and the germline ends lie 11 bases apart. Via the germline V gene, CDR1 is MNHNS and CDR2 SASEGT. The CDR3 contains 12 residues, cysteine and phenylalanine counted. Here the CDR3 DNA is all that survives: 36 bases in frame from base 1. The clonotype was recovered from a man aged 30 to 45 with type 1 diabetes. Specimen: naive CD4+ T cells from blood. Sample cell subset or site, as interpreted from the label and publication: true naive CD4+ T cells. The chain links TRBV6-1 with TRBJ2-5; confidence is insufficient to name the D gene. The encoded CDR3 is CASISHTETQYF. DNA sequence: TGTGCCAGCATAAGTCACACGGAGACCCAGTACTTC.